This entry lists 8 T cell receptor beta chains sequenced from one sample in a study of CD8 T cells in ankylosing spondylitis. TCRdb independently ran MiXCR on the 5' RACE reads; one entry per CDR3 protein. The repertoire consists of under 400,000 distinct CDR3 sequences, with under 14% occurring once and the leading ten covering roughly 9%. Sequenced material: blood, either unsorted or a sorted T cell fraction (not recorded which). All receptors derive from a female donor with ankylosing spondylitis or in good health (not recorded which).

This clonotype appeared a few times. This chain connects TRBV7-2 to TRBJ2-5, with TRBD1 as a possible D gene (6 bases). Trimming left V 3 bases short and J 1 base short, with 9 bases between. The CDR3 runs 14 residues. Germline lookup yields CDR1 SGHTA and CDR2 FQGNSA. CDR3 protein: CASSFQDSQETQYF. The CDR3 nucleotides read TGTGCCAGCAGCTTCCAGGACAGCCAAGAGACCCAGTACTTC.

The V and J genes are TRBV7-2 and TRBJ1-5, with D perhaps matching TRBD1 (6 bases). Germline V lookup: CDR1 SGHTA, CDR2 FQGNSA. Trimming pared 4 bases from V and 4 bases from J, leaving 11 bases between. The CDR3 sequence is 14 residues long. CDR3 sequence: CASSSDRTNQPQHF. The CDR3, as DNA: TGTGCCAGCAGCTCCGACAGGACGAATCAGCCCCAGCATTTT.

The table lists this clonotype with a few counts. The chain has TRBV5-1 and TRBJ2-1; D possibly matches TRBD1 or TRBD2 (6 bases each). Germline CDR1 is SGHRS and CDR2 is YFSETQ. Trimming shortened V by 2 bases and J by 0 bases, and 9 bases separated the two germline ends. The CDR3 is 15 residues long. The CDR3 nucleotides read TGCGCCAGCAGCTTTCCGGGGGCCTCCTACAATGAGCAGTTCTTC. As protein: CASSFPGASYNEQFF.

This clonotype was detected only a few times. The chain has TRBV28 and TRBJ2-7; no clear D gene. This CDR3 contains 13 residues. V was cut by 2 bases and J by 5 bases, with 10 bases left in between. Germline-derived CDR1 and CDR2 are MDHEN and SYDVKM. CDR3 region: CASSLTPVNEQYF. In DNA form, the CDR3 reads TGTGCCAGCAGTTTAACCCCAGTGAACGAGCAGTACTTC.

Regarding this clonotype: A single base separates this from a much larger clone, so it may be a read error. The V call is TRBV29-1, the J call TRBJ2-3; D gene ambiguous. Germline CDR1 and CDR2: SQVTM and ANQGSEA. The CDR3 totals 13 residues. The CDR3 coding sequence is TGCAGCATTGAAGATCAACTTGGGGATACGCAGTATTTT. Encoded protein: CSIEDQLGDTQYF.

The chain couples TRBV6-5 to TRBJ2-3, with 8 bases matching TRBD2. After removal of 1 base from V and 5 bases from J, the junction contained 8 bases not matched to a gene. Germline values: CDR1 MNHEY, CDR2 SVGAGI. The CDR3 length is 16 residues. CDR3 sequence (DNA): TGTGCCAGCAGTTACTATAACCGGGGGGGAGGAGATACGCAGTATTTT. Its protein product is CASSYYNRGGGDTQYF.

This clonotype was detected ten times or more. CDR3: CASRRGSDQPQHF. In DNA, the CDR3 is TGTGCCAGCAGGAGGGGCTCTGATCAGCCCCAGCATTTT. The chain is built from TRBV6-1 and TRBJ1-5; D possibly corresponds to TRBD1 (5 bases). V lost 6 bases, J lost 5 bases, and 11 bases lay in between. The CDR3 extends over 13 amino acids. The germline gives CDR1 MNHNS, CDR2 SASEGT.

This clonotype was seen many times. The chain links TRBV6-1 to TRBJ1-1; D might be TRBD1 (6 bases). CDR1 is MNHNS and CDR2 is SASEGT in the germline V gene. Trimming left V 8 bases short and J 1 base short, with 14 bases between. CDR3 length equals 14 residues. In DNA form, the CDR3 reads TGTGCCAGCCTCCGGGGGCAGGGGAACACTGAAGCTTTCTTT. It codes for CASLRGQGNTEAFF.